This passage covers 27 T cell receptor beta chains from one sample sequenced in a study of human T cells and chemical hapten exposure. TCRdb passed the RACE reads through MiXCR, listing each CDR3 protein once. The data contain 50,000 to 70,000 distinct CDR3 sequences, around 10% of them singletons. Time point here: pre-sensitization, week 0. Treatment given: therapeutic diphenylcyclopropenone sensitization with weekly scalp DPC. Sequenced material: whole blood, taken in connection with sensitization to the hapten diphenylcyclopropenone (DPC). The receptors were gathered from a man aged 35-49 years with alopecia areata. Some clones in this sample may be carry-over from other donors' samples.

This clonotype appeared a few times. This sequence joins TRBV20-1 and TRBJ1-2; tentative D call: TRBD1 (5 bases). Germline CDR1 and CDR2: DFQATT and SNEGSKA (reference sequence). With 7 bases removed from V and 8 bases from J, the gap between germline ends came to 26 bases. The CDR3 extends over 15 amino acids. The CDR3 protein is CSVPPSGGFSVGYTF. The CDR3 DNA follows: TGCAGTGTTCCCCCCTCTGGGGGGTTTTCGGTAGGCTACACCTTC.

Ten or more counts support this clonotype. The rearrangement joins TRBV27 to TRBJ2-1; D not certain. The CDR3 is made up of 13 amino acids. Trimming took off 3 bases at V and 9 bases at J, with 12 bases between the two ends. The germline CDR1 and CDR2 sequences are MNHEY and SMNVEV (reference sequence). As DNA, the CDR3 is TGTGCCAGCAGTTTGTCGGCGTGGTCTGAGCAGTTCTTC. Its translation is CASSLSAWSEQFF.

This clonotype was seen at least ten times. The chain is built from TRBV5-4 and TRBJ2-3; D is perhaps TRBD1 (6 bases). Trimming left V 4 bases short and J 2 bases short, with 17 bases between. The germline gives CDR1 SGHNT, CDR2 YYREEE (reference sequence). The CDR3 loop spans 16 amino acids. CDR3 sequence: CASSRGPGHHTDTQYF. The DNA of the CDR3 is TGTGCCAGCAGCCGAGGCCCGGGACACCACACAGATACGCAGTATTTT.

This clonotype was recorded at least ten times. As DNA, the CDR3 is TGTGCCAGCAGTGGACAGACAGACATTTTAACTAACTATGGCTACACCTTC. The encoded protein is CASSGQTDILTNYGYTF. This chain connects TRBV28 to TRBJ1-2, with TRBD1 as a possible D gene (6 bases). V was shortened by 5 bases and J by 0 bases, with 19 bases between the two germline ends. The CDR3 runs to 17 residues. Germline values: CDR1 MDHEN, CDR2 SYDVKM.

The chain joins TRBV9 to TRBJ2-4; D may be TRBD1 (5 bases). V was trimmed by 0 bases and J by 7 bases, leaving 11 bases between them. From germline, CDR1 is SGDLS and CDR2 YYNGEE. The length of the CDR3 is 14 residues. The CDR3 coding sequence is TGTGCCAGCAGCGTAGGACCTCCAGGGAACATTCAGTACTTC. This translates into CASSVGPPGNIQYF.

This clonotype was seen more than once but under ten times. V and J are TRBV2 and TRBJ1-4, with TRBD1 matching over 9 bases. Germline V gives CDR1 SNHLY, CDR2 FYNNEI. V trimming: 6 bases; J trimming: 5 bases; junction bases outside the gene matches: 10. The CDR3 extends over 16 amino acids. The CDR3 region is CASSPGQGFPNEKLFF. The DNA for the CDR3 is TGTGCCAGCAGCCCGGGACAGGGCTTCCCAAATGAAAAACTGTTTTTT.

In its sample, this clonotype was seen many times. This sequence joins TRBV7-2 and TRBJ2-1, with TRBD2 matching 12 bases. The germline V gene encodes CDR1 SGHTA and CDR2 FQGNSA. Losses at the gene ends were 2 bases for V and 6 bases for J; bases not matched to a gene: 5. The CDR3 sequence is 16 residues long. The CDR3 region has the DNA TGTGCCAGCAGCTTAAGCCCGGGACTAGCGGGCAATGAGCAGTTCTTC. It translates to CASSLSPGLAGNEQFF.

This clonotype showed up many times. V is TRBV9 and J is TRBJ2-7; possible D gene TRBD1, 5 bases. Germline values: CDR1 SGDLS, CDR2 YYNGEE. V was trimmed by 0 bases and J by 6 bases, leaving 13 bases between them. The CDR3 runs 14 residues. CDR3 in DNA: TGTGCCAGCAGCGTAGGGGCAGGGTCGTCCGAGCAGTACTTC. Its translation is CASSVGAGSSEQYF.

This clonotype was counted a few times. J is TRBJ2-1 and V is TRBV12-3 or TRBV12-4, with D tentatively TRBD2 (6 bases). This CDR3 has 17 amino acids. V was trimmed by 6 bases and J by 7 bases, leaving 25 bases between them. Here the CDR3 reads CASSGAEGSGTRNEQFF. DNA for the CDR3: TGTGCCAGCAGCGGGGCAGAGGGTAGCGGAACTAGGAATGAGCAGTTCTTC.

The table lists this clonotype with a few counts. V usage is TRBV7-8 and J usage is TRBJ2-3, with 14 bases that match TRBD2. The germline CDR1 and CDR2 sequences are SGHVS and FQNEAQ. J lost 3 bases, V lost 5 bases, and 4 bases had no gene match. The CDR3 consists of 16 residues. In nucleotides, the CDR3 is TGTGCCAGCAGCGCCCGACTAGCGGGAGGGACAGATACGCAGTATTTT. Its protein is CASSARLAGGTDTQYF.

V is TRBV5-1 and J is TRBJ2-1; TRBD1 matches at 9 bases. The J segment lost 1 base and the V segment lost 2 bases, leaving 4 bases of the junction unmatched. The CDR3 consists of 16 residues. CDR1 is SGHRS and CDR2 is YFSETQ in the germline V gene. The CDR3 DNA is TGCGCCAGCAGCTTCGGACAGGGGAAATCCTACAATGAGCAGTTCTTC. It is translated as CASSFGQGKSYNEQFF.

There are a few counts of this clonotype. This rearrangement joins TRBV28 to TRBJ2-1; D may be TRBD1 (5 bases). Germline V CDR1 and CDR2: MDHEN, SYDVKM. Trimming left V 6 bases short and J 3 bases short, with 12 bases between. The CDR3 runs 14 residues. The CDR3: CASSLARDYNEQFF. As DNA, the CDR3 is TGTGCCAGCAGCCTGGCCAGGGACTACAATGAGCAGTTCTTC.

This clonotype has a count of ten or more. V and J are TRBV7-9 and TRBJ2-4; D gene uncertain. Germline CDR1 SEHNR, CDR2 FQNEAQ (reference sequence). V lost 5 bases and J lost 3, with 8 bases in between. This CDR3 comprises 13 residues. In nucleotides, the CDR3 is TGTGCCAGCAGCAAACTTGACAAAAACATTCAGTACTTC. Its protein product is CASSKLDKNIQYF.

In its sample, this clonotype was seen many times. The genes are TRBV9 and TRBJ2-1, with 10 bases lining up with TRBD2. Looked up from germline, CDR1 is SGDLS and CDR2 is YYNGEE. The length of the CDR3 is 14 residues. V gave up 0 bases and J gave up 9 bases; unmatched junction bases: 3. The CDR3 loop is CASSVASGRSEQFF. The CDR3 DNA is TGTGCCAGCAGCGTAGCTAGCGGGAGAAGTGAGCAGTTCTTC.

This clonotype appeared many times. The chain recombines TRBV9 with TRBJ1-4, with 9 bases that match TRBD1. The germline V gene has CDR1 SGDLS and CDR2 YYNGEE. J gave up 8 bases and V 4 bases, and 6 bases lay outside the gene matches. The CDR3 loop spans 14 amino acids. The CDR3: CASSRDTGGEKLFF. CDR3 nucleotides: TGTGCCAGCAGCCGGGACACAGGGGGCGAAAAACTGTTTTTT.

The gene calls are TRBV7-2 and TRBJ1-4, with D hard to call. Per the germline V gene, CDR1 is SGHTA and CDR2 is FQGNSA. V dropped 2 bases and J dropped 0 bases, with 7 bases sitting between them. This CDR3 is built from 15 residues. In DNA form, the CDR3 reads TGTGCCAGCAGCTTAACGGGATCAACTAATGAAAAACTGTTTTTT. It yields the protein CASSLTGSTNEKLFF.

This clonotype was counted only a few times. The CDR3 DNA follows: TGTGCCAGCAGTTTGGCCCCCACAGGGGACTATGGCTACACCTTC. Amino acid sequence: CASSLAPTGDYGYTF. The chain combines TRBV28 with TRBJ1-2, with 7 bases that match TRBD1. The J segment lost 3 bases and the V segment lost 3 bases, leaving 7 bases of the junction unmatched. This CDR3 has 15 residues. CDR1 is MDHEN, CDR2 SYDVKM, per germline.

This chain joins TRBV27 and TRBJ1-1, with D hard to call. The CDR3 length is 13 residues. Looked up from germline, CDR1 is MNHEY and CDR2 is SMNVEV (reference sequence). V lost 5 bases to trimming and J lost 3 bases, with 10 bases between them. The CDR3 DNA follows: TGTGCCAGCAGTCACGTATGGGACACTGAAGCTTTCTTT. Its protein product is CASSHVWDTEAFF.

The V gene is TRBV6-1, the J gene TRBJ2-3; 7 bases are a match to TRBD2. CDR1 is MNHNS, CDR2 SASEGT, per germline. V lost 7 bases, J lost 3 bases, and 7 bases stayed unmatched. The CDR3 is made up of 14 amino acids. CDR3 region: CASTLELATDTQYF. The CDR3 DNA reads TGTGCCAGCACCCTAGAACTAGCGACAGATACGCAGTATTTT.

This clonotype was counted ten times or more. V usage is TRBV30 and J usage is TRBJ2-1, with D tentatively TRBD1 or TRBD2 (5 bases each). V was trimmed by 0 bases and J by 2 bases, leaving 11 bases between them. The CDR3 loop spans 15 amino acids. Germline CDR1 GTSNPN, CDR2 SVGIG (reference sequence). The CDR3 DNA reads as TGTGCCTGGAGTGTTATGGGGACCCCCTACAATGAGCAGTTCTTC. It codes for CAWSVMGTPYNEQFF.

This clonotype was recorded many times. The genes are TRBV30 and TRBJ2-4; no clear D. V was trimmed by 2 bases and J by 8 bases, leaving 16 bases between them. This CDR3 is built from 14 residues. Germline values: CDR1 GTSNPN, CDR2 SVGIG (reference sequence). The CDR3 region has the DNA TGTGCCTGGAGTTTAGGACGGAATCGAGACATTCAGTACTTC. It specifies CAWSLGRNRDIQYF. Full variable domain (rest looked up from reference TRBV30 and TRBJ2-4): SQTIHQWPATLVQPVGSPLSLECTVEGTSNPNLYWYRQAAGRGLQLLFYSVGIGQISSEVPQNLSASRPQDRQFILSSKKLLLSDSGFYLCAWSLGRNRDIQYFGAGTRLSVL.

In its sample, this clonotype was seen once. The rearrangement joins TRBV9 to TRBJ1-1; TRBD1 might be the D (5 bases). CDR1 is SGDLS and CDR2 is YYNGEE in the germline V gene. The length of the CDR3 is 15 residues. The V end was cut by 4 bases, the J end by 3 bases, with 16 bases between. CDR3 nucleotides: TGTGCCAGCAGCCTCAATGCAGGGCCCCACACTGAAGCTTTCTTT. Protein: CASSLNAGPHTEAFF. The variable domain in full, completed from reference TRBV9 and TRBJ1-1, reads DSGVTQTPKHLITATGQRVTLRCSPRSGDLSVYWYQQSLDQGLQFLIQYYNGEERAKGNILERFSAQQFPDLHSELNLSSLELGDSALYFCASSLNAGPHTEAFFGQGTRLTVV.

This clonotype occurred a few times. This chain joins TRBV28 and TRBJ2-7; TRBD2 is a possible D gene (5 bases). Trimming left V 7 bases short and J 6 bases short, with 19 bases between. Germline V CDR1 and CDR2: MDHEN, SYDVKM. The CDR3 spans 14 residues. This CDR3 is CASTNNYEGAEQYF. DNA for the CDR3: TGTGCCAGCACCAATAACTATGAGGGCGCCGAGCAGTACTTC.

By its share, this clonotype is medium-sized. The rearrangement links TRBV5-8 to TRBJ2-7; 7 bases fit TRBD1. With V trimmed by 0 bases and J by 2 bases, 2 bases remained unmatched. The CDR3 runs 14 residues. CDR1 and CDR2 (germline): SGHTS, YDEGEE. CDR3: CASSLGDSAYEQYF. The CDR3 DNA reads TGTGCCAGCAGCTTGGGGGACAGTGCCTACGAGCAGTACTTC.

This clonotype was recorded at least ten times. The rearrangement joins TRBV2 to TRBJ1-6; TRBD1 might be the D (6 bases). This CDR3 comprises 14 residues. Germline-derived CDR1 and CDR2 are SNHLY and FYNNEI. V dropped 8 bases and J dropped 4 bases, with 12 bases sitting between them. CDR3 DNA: TGTGCCAGCCAGGGCACAGGGTATAATTCACCCCTCCACTTT. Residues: CASQGTGYNSPLHF.

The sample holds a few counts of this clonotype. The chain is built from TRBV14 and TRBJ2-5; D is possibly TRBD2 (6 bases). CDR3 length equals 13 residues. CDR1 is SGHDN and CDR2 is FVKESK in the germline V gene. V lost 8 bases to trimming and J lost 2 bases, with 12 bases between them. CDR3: CASAVGLQETQYF. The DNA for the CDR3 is TGTGCCAGCGCCGTGGGACTTCAAGAGACCCAGTACTTC.

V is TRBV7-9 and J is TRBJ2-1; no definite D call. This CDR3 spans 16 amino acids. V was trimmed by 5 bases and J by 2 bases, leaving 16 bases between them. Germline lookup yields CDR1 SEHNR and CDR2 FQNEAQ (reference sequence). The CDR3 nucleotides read TGTGCCAGCAGCCCCGCTCTTGCCAGGACCTACAATGAGCAGTTCTTC. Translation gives CASSPALARTYNEQFF.